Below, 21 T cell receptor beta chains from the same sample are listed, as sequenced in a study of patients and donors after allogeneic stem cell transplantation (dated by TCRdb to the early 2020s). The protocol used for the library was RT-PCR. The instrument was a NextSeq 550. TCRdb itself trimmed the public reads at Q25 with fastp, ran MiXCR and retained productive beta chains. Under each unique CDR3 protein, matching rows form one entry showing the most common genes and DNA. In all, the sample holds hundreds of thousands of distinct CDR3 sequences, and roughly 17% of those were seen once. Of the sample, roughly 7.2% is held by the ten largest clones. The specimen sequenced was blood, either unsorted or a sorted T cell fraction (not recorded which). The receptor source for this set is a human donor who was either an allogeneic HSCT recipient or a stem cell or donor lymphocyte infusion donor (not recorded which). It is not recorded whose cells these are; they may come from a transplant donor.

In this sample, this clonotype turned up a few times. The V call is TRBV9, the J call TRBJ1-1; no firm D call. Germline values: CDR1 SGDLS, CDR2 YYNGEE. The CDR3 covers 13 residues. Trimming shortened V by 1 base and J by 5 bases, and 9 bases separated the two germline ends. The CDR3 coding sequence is TGTGCCAGCAGCGTAAAGAGTGCGACTGAAGCTTTCTTT. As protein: CASSVKSATEAFF.

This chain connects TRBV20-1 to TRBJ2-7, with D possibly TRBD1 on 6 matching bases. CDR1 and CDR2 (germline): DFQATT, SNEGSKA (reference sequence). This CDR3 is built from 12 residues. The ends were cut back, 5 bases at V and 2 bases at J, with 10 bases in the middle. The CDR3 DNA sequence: TGCAGTGCTGGGGGACACCCCTACGAGCAGTACTTC. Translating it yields CSAGGHPYEQYF.

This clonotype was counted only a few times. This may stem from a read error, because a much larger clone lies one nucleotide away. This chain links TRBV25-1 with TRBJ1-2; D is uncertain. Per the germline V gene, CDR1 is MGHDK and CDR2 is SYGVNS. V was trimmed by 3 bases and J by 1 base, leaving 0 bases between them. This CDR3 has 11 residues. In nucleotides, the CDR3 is TGTGCCAGCAGTGATAACTATGGCTACACCTTC. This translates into CASSDNYGYTF.

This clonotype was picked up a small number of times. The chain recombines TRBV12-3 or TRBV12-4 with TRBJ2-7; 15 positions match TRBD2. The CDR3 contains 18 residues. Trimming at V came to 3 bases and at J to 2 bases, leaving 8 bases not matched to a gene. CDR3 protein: CASSFRGLAGGRTYEQYF. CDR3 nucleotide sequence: TGTGCCAGCAGTTTTAGGGGACTAGCGGGGGGCCGAACCTACGAGCAGTACTTC.

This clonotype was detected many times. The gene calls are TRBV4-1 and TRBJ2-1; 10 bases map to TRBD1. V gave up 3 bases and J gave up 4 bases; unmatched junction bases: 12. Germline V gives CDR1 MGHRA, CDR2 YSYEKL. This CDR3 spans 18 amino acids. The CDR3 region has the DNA TGCGCCAGCAGCCAGCGCCTTCCGGGACAGGGGACGTACAATGAGCAGTTCTTC. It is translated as CASSQRLPGQGTYNEQFF.

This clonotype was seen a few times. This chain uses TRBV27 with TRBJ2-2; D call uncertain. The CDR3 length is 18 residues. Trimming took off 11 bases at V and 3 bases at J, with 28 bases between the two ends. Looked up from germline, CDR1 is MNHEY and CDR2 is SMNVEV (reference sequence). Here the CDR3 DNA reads TGTGCCGAAGCGTCGAGACCGTTTCCAAAAGTTTACACCGGGGAGCTGTTTTTT. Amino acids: CAEASRPFPKVYTGELFF.

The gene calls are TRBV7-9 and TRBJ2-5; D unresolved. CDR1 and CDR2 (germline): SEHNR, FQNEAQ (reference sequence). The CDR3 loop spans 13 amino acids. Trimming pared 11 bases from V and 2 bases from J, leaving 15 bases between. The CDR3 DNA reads TGTGCCTCCAACCCCCCTGGGCAAGAGACCCAGTACTTC. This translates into CASNPPGQETQYF.

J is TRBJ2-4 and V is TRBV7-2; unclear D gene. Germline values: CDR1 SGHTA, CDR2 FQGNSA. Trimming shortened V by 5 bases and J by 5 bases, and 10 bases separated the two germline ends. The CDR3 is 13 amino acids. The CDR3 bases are TGTGCCAGCAGCCCCCGAGTGCAAAACATTCAGTACTTC. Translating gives CASSPRVQNIQYF.

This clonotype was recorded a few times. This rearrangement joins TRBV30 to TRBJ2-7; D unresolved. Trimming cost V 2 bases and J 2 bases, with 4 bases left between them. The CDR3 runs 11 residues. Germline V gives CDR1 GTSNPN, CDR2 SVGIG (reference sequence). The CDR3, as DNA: TGTGCCTGGAGTACAGCCTACGAGCAGTACTTC. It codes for CAWSTAYEQYF. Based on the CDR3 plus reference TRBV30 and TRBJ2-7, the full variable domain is SQTIHQWPATLVQPVGSPLSLECTVEGTSNPNLYWYRQAAGRGLQLLFYSVGIGQISSEVPQNLSASRPQDRQFILSSKKLLLSDSGFYLCAWSTAYEQYFGPGTRLTVT.

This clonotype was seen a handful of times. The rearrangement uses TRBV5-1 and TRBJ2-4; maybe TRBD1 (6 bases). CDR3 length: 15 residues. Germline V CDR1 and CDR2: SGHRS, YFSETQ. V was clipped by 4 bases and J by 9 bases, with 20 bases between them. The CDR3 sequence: CASSQQTGGSSIQYF. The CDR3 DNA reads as TGCGCCAGCAGCCAACAGACAGGAGGTTCTAGCATTCAGTACTTC.

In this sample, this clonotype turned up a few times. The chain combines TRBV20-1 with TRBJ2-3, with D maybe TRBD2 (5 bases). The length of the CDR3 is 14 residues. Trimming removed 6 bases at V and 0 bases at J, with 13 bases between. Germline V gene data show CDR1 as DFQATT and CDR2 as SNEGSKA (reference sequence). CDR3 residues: CSAVKAGSTDTQYF. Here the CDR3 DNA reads TGCAGTGCCGTAAAGGCGGGTAGCACAGATACGCAGTATTTT.

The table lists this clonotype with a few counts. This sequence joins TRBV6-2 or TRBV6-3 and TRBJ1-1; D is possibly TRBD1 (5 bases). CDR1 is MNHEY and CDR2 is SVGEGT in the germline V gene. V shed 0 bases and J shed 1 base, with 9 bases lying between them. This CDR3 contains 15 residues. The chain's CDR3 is CASSYSRDWNTEAFF. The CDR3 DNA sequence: TGTGCCAGCAGTTACTCCAGGGACTGGAACACTGAAGCTTTCTTT.

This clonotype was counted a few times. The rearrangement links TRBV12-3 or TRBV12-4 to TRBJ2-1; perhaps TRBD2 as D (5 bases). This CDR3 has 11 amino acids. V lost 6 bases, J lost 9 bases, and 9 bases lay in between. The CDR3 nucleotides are TGTGCCAGCAGCACTAGACTTGAGCAGTTCTTC. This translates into CASSTRLEQFF.

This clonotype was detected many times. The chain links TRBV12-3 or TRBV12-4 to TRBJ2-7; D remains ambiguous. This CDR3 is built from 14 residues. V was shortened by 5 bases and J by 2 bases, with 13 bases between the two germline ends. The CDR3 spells CASSTRVSTYEQYF. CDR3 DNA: TGTGCCAGCAGTACCCGGGTTTCGACCTACGAGCAGTACTTC.

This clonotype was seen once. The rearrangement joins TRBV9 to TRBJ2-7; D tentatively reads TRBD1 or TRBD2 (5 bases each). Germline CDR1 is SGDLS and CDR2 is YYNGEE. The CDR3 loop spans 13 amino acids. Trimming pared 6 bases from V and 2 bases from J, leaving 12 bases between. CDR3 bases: TGTGCCAGCAATTTGGGACCGACCTACGAGCAGTACTTC. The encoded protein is CASNLGPTYEQYF.

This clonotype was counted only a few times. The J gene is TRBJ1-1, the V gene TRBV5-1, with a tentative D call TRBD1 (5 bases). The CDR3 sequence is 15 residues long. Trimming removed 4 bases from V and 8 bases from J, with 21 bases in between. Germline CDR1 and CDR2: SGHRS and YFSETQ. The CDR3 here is CASSLEGTGRGEAFF. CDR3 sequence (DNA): TGCGCCAGCAGCCTCGAGGGAACAGGTCGAGGGGAAGCTTTCTTT.

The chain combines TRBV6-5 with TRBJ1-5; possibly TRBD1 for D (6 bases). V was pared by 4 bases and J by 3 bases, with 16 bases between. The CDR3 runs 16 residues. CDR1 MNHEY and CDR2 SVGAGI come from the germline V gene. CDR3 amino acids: CASSLFTGIDNQPQHF. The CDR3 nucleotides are TGTGCCAGCAGTTTATTCACAGGGATCGACAATCAGCCCCAGCATTTT.

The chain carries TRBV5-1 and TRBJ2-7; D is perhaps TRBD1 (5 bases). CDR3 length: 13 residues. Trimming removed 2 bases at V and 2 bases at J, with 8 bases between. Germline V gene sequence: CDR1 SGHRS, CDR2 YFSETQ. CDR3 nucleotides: TGCGCCAGCAGCTTCCCAGGGACCTACGAGCAGTACTTC. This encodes CASSFPGTYEQYF.

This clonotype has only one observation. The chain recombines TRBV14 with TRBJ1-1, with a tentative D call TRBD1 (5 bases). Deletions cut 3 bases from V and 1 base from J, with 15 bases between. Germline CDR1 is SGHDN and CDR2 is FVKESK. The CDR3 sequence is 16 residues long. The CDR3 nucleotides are TGTGCCAGCAGCCAGCTTAGGGGCGCGGGGAACACTGAAGCTTTCTTT. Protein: CASSQLRGAGNTEAFF.

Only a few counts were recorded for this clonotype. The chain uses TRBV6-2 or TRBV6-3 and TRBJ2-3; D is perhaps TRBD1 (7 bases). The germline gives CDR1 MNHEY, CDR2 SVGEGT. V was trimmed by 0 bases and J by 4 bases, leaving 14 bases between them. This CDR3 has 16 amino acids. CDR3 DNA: TGTGCCAGCAGTTACTCGGGCTCCAGGGGGGCAGATACGCAGTATTTT. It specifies CASSYSGSRGADTQYF.

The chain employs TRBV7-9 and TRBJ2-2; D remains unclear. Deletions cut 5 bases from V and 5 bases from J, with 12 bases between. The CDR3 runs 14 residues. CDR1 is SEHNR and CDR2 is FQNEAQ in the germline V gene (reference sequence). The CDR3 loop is CASSHRGETGELFF. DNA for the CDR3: TGTGCCAGCAGCCACCGTGGGGAAACCGGGGAGCTGTTTTTT.